The following is a T cell receptor beta chain sequence with its context. Its specific antigen is unknown. Nothing much larger sits one base from this clone, and base qualities are not available. V is clipped by 5 bases and J by 6 bases, and the sequence between their germline boundaries is 11 bases long. Including the terminal cysteine and phenylalanine, the CDR3 comprises 12 residues. The only DNA kept is the CDR3, 36 bases in frame from the first base. CDR1 and CDR2 are drawn from the germline V gene: SGHRS, YFSETQ. The 40 or so donors, aged about 6 to 100 years, were systemically healthy Caucasian individuals from Russia. Approximately 9.3 milliliters of peripheral blood were collected from each donor into EDTA-treated Vacutainer tubes. PBMCs were isolated by Ficoll-Paque density-gradient centrifugation, with at least 6 million obtained per sample. Total RNA was extracted from PBMCs with Trizol reagent, with at least 6 micrograms obtained per sample. Naive CD45RAhigh/CD27high T cell percentages were measured by flow cytometry on a PBMC aliquot from every donor.

The data are from a study of blood T cells in healthy people across ages (dated by TCRdb to the mid-2010s). Study-level background: Template switching captured roughly one uniquely barcoded TCR beta cDNA molecule per two T cells in model experiments. The study measured age-related changes in TCR beta repertoire diversity using deep sequencing normalized with unique cDNA molecular identifiers. Four age groups were formed from the donors: young (average roughly 15 years), middle-aged (approximately 40), aged (about 62) and long-lived (approximately 80). To avoid experimental bias, donors of different ages were randomly spread across the sequencing lanes. Two additional independent replicas of 1 million unique cDNA reads from the same blood draw were analyzed for two donors (one aged 18 to 29 and one aged 80 or older).

On the study overall, not on this receptor specifically: Compared with the aged group, more naive CD4+ T cells, fewer expanded clones and increased TCR diversity were shown by the long-lived group, suggesting age selection. Bulk unsorted PBMC profiling prevented conclusive comparison of naive and antigen-experienced compartments. Because the CMV infection status of the donors was unknown, age-related changes in expanded clonotypes may potentially have been confounded. As age increased, observed TCR beta diversity per million T cells dropped in a roughly linear way, and a significant reduction was already evident by age roughly 36. Observed TCR beta diversity correlated strongly with the percentage of naive T cells measured by flow cytometry. Estimates of total diversity from one million sequenced T cells were regarded as lower bounds and underestimates.

The method was 5' RACE. Sequencing was carried out with an Illumina HiSeq 2500. The second PCR ran for roughly 7 to 12 cycles and used a J-beta primer mix along with a sample-barcoded 5' primer. A unique molecular identifier was introduced onto each TCR beta cDNA molecule by a template-switch 5' adaptor carrying 12 random nucleotides. At least 2.5 million CDR3-containing paired-end reads were obtained from each sample. First-strand cDNA synthesis was performed from all RNA using the Mint cDNA synthesis kit, with priming by a TRBC-specific oligonucleotide. Following uracil-DNA glycosylase treatment, all cDNA underwent a first 18-cycle PCR with the universal primers M1SS and BC2_uni_R. The published analysis was carried out like this. For normalization, 1 million high-quality reads, each with a distinct molecular identifier, were randomly selected from each sample. Instead of being binned into consensus sequences, reads that shared molecular identifiers were thrown out. MiTCR, with a Q25 quality threshold and the strictest error-elimination algorithm, was used for CDR3 identification, clonotype clustering and error correction. Lower-bound total TCR beta diversity was estimated with a nonparametric unseen species model using Euler transformation. TCRdb reran the public reads through fastp at Q25 and MiXCR, keeping productive beta chains. Rows are unified per CDR3 protein, each entry keeping the most common DNA and genes. These V and J calls originate from TCRdb's pipeline instead of the authors' own analysis. The sample includes about 970,000 distinct CDR3 sequences, with roughly 50% observed a single time. The ten top clones hold roughly a fifth of the sample.

Recombination linked TRBV5-1 to TRBJ1-2; possibly the D gene is TRBD1, per 6 matching bases. The origin of this receptor is a woman aged 55-70 years in good health. Input material: blood. At the DNA level, the sequence is TGCGCCAGCAGACCCTCAGGGGATGGCTACACCTTC. It translates as CASRPSGDGYTF.